The present T cell receptor (beta chain) was sequenced within a study of blood T cell repertoires in COVID-19. About the study: Both acute and convalescent COVID-19 samples were obtained from the United States, Italy and Spain. From T cells, B-cell-depleted T cells, or PBMCs came the material, which was cDNA or gDNA.

As processed by the authors: Estimation of nucleated cell counts was performed using reference gene primer amplification. Repertoires were generated with immunoSEQ multiplex PCR, while TCRdb's copy carries only in-frame clones and drops some. The V and J calls and clone size were taken over from that table, and D and trimming were inferred from the DNA. In the table there are about 170,000 clones, about 86% of which are singletons. The sequenced sample was peripheral blood. This TCR was sampled from a man aged 18 to 30 with active or convalescent COVID-19.

CDR3: CASNFGQGWPDTQYF. CDR3 nucleotides: TGTGCCAGCAACTTCGGGCAGGGATGGCCAGATACGCAGTATTTT. The V and J genes are TRBV14 and TRBJ2-3, with D possibly being TRBD1 (5 bases). This CDR3 is built from 15 residues. Trimming removed 7 bases at V and 4 bases at J, with 18 bases between. The V gene's germline CDR1 is SGHDN and CDR2 FVKESK.